Described below is a single T cell receptor beta chain sequence and its context. V was shortened by 5 bases and J by 6 bases, with 10 bases between the two germline ends. The CDR3 is made up of 13 amino acids. Germline CDR1 and CDR2: SNHLY and FYNNEI. These data originate in a study of blood T cell repertoires in COVID-19. Original handling: Using reference gene primer amplification, nucleated cell counts were estimated. The table came from immunoSEQ multiplex PCR; TCRdb's copy has only in-frame clones and leaves some out. V and J calls and clone size follow that table, whereas D and trimming were derived from the DNA. The sample yields approximately 80,000 clones, approximately 88% seen once.

The chain carries TRBV2 and TRBJ2-2; tentatively, D is TRBD2 (5 bases). Input material: peripheral blood. The clonotype comes from a woman aged 80 or over with acute or convalescent COVID-19. This chain's CDR3 is CASSWLEAGELFF. CDR3 coding DNA: TGTGCCAGCAGTTGGCTGGAGGCCGGGGAGCTGTTTTTT. The full variable domain, with the rest looked up from reference TRBV2 and TRBJ2-2, is EPEVTQTPSHQVTQMGQEVILRCVPISNHLYFYWYRQILGQKVEFLVSFYNNEISEKSEIFDDQFSVERPDGSNFTLKIRSTKLEDSAMYFCASSWLEAGELFFGEGSRLTVL.